One and the same sample provided the 21 T cell receptor beta chains below, sequenced in a study of cytomegalovirus exposure and HLA in healthy donors. In the PCR, 60 Vbeta and 13 Jbeta primers were used. Only in-frame clones appear in the TCRdb table, and some are missing; sequencing was by immunoSEQ multiplex PCR. In the table there are approximately 99,000 clones, 79% of which are singletons. Sequenced: PBMCs. These receptors all stem from a male donor in good health and CMV-seropositive.

The chain uses TRBV13 and TRBJ2-1, with D possibly matching TRBD2 (7 bases). V was shortened by 5 bases and J by 7 bases, with 15 bases between the two germline ends. CDR3 length equals 14 residues. CDR1 is PRHDT and CDR2 is FYEKMQ in the germline V gene (reference sequence). CDR3 bases: TGTGCCAGCAGCCTAAGGGGGGGGCTGAATGAGCAGTTCTTC. It encodes CASSLRGGLNEQFF. The variable domain in full, completed from reference TRBV13 and TRBJ2-1, reads AAGVIQSPRHLIKEKRETATLKCYPIPRHDTVYWYQQGPGQDPQFLISFYEKMQSDKGSIPDRFSAQQFSDYHSELNMSSLELGDSALYFCASSLRGGLNEQFFGPGTRLTVL.

This chain joins TRBV7-2 and TRBJ1-6; 7 nucleotides line up with TRBD1. The germline CDR1 and CDR2 sequences are SGHTA and FQGNSA. V lost 6 bases, J lost 7 bases, and 9 bases stayed unmatched. There are 15 residues in the CDR3. The CDR3 reads CASRPDRAGNSPLHF. The CDR3 nucleotides are TGTGCCAGCAGGCCCGACAGGGCCGGGAATTCACCCCTCCACTTT.

The V call is TRBV6-1, the J call TRBJ1-1; 9 bases align to TRBD1. The trim removed 6 bases at V and 4 bases at J, leaving 12 bases unmatched. The CDR3 sequence is 16 residues long. Germline CDR1 MNHNS, CDR2 SASEGT. CDR3 sequence: CASSEPAGQGGTEAFF. CDR3 bases: TGTGCCAGCAGCGAACCGGCGGGACAGGGCGGCACTGAAGCTTTCTTT.

V gene TRBV6-1 combines with J gene TRBJ2-1; TRBD2 is a possible D gene (5 bases). CDR1 is MNHNS, CDR2 SASEGT, per germline. V lost 4 bases, J lost 0 bases, and 19 bases lay in between. The CDR3 sequence is 18 residues long. Written as DNA, the CDR3 is TGTGCCAGCAGTGTTGAAGGGAGCTTACAAAGCTCCTACAATGAGCAGTTCTTC. As protein: CASSVEGSLQSSYNEQFF.

The chain couples TRBV4-1 to TRBJ2-7, with TRBD1 matching 10 bases. The junction had 2 bases not matched to a gene; V was cut back by 4 bases and J by 2 bases. CDR3 length: 14 amino acids. CDR1 and CDR2 (germline): MGHRA, YSYEKL. The CDR3 DNA follows: TGCGCCAGCAGCCGCGGGACAGGGGCCTACGAGCAGTACTTC. It is translated as CASSRGTGAYEQYF.

The chain couples TRBV9 to TRBJ2-3; 8 bases are shared with TRBD2. The germline gives CDR1 SGDLS, CDR2 YYNGEE. There are 16 residues in the CDR3. The ends lost 0 bases at V and 2 bases at J; junction bases unmatched: 5. The CDR3 sequence: CASSVEVAGPTDTQYF. CDR3 DNA: TGTGCCAGCAGCGTAGAGGTAGCGGGGCCCACAGATACGCAGTATTTT.

This chain joins TRBV9 and TRBJ1-1; tentative D call: TRBD1 (6 bases). Per germline, CDR1 SGDLS and CDR2 YYNGEE. V shed 4 bases and J shed 5 bases, with 21 bases lying between them. CDR3 length: 16 residues. The CDR3 nucleotides are TGTGCCAGCAGCCCATGGTTGAAAGGGGGTTCTACTGAAGCTTTCTTT. The encoded protein is CASSPWLKGGSTEAFF.

The chain uses TRBV30 and TRBJ1-1, with D maybe TRBD1 (5 bases). The V and J ends lost 0 bases and 4 bases respectively, with 6 bases between them. CDR3 length equals 12 residues. In germline, CDR1 is GTSNPN, CDR2 SVGIG (reference sequence). In DNA, the CDR3 is TGTGCCTGGAGTGTAGGGGCCACTGAAGCTTTCTTT. Encoded protein: CAWSVGATEAFF.

The J gene is TRBJ1-1, the V gene TRBV9; TRBD1 matches at 8 bases. V shed 4 bases and J 5 bases; nucleotides not matched to a gene: 10. CDR1 is SGDLS and CDR2 is YYNGEE in the germline V gene. The CDR3 has 15 amino acids. The CDR3 is CASSPRQGMETEAFF. The CDR3 DNA is TGTGCCAGCAGCCCCAGACAGGGGATGGAAACTGAAGCTTTCTTT.

The rearrangement uses TRBV7-8 and TRBJ1-1; 8 bases map to TRBD1. The trim removed 0 bases at V and 0 bases at J, leaving 9 bases unmatched. The CDR3 runs to 18 residues. Germline V gene sequence: CDR1 SGHVS, CDR2 FQNEAQ. In nucleotides, the CDR3 is TGTGCCAGCAGCTTAGCGTGGAGGACAGGGTTCATGAACACTGAAGCTTTCTTT. Its protein product is CASSLAWRTGFMNTEAFF.

The CDR3 region is CASSLAGRGVLYEQFF. CDR3 nucleotide sequence: TGCGCCAGCAGCTTGGCAGGGCGGGGGGTCTTATATGAGCAGTTCTTC. The V call is TRBV5-1, the J call TRBJ2-1; 8 bases are a match to TRBD2. The V gene end was trimmed by 0 bases and the J gene end by 8 bases; junction bases not matched to a gene: 10. The germline gives CDR1 SGHRS, CDR2 YFSETQ. The CDR3 has 16 amino acids.

The rearrangement links TRBV30 to TRBJ1-3, with D maybe TRBD1 (6 bases). V was pared by 3 bases and J by 5 bases, with 17 bases between. From germline, CDR1 is GTSNPN and CDR2 SVGIG (reference sequence). CDR3 length: 15 residues. The CDR3 bases are TGTGCCTGGAGCCCGACAGGCAAGAGGAGAAACACCATATATTTT. Amino acids: CAWSPTGKRRNTIYF.

This clone appeared a few times. J is TRBJ2-7 and V is TRBV15, with D hard to call. Trimming took off 0 bases at V and 0 bases at J, with 9 bases between the two ends. The CDR3 is 15 amino acids. The germline gives CDR1 LNHNV, CDR2 YYDKDF (reference sequence). The CDR3 region is CATSRDPGFSYEQYF. DNA for the CDR3: TGTGCCACCAGCAGAGATCCCGGGTTCTCCTACGAGCAGTACTTC. The complete variable domain, with remaining parts taken from reference TRBV15 and TRBJ2-7, reads DAMVIQNPRYQVTQFGKPVTLSCSQTLNHNVMYWYQQKSSQAPKLLFHYYDKDFNNEADTPDNFQSRRPNTSFCFLDIRSPGLGDTAMYLCATSRDPGFSYEQYFGPGTRLTVT.

Only one count was recorded for this clone. The gene calls are TRBV9 and TRBJ2-5; tentatively, D is TRBD2 (6 bases). Germline-derived CDR1 and CDR2 are SGDLS and YYNGEE. Trimming took off 1 base at V and 4 bases at J, with 11 bases between the two ends. The CDR3 consists of 14 residues. The CDR3 spells CASSVSQRAETQYF. The CDR3 coding sequence is TGTGCCAGCAGCGTAAGCCAGCGGGCAGAGACCCAGTACTTC.

This chain uses TRBV4-3 with TRBJ2-3, with a possible D match to TRBD1 (5 bases). The V gene lost 0 bases and the J gene lost 5 bases, with 9 bases spanning the gap. From germline, CDR1 is LGHNA and CDR2 YSLEER. This CDR3 comprises 14 residues. CDR3 in amino acids: CASSQEGAEDTQYF. The CDR3 DNA reads TGCGCCAGCAGCCAAGAAGGGGCGGAAGATACGCAGTATTTT.

The V call is TRBV6-5, the J call TRBJ2-7, with D possibly matching TRBD2 (5 bases). The length of the CDR3 is 13 residues. Germline CDR1 and CDR2: MNHEY and SVGAGI. The V and J ends lost 4 bases and 7 bases respectively, with 14 bases between them. CDR3 sequence: CASSSGLSGEQYF. The CDR3 bases are TGTGCCAGCAGTTCCGGACTCTCGGGGGAGCAGTACTTC.

This chain links TRBV6-5 with TRBJ1-5, with no clear D. V was clipped by 0 bases and J by 4 bases, with 7 bases between them. The CDR3 consists of 14 residues. CDR1 is MNHEY, CDR2 SVGAGI, per germline. The CDR3 nucleotides read TGTGCCAGCAGTTACTCGGGCAGTAATCAGCCCCAGCATTTT. Translating it yields CASSYSGSNQPQHF.

V usage is TRBV9 and J usage is TRBJ2-7; no reliable D call. Between the trimmed V and J ends, which lost 4 bases and 6 bases, there was a span of 20 bases. This CDR3 is built from 15 residues. Per the germline V gene, CDR1 is SGDLS and CDR2 is YYNGEE. CDR3 DNA sequence: TGTGCCAGCAGCACCCCGGAAGCGCGTAGTGGCGAGCAGTACTTC. The encoded protein is CASSTPEARSGEQYF.

The chain carries TRBV4-3 and TRBJ1-2; maybe TRBD1 (6 bases). V lost 1 base to trimming and J lost 8 bases, with 11 bases between them. The CDR3 totals 13 residues. Germline lookup yields CDR1 LGHNA and CDR2 YSLEER. Here the CDR3 reads CASSQGRGWGYTF. The DNA for the CDR3 is TGCGCCAGCAGCCAAGGCAGGGGATGGGGCTACACCTTC.

This clone was detected a few times. This sequence joins TRBV7-9 and TRBJ2-7; 9 bases align to TRBD1. CDR3 length equals 15 residues. Germline V gene sequence: CDR1 SEHNR, CDR2 FQNEAQ (reference sequence). Losses at the gene ends were 5 bases for V and 1 base for J; bases not matched to a gene: 6. The CDR3 bases are TGTGCCAGCAGCCGGGGACAGGGAAATTCCTACGAGCAGTACTTC. Its translation: CASSRGQGNSYEQYF. Supplemented by reference TRBV7-9 and TRBJ2-7, the full variable domain reads DTGVSQNPRHKITKRGQNVTFRCDPISEHNRLYWYRQTLGQGPEFLTYFQNEAQLEKSRLLSDRFSAERPKGSFSTLEIQRTEQGDSAMYLCASSRGQGNSYEQYFGPGTRLTVT.

The chain combines TRBV4-3 with TRBJ1-6; maybe TRBD1 (6 bases). Germline CDR1 is LGHNA and CDR2 is YSLEER. CDR3 size: 16 residues. Trimming removed 1 base from V and 12 bases from J, with 19 bases in between. This chain's CDR3 is CASSQGSQGRLGPLHF. CDR3 DNA sequence: TGCGCCAGCAGCCAAGGTTCGCAGGGGCGCTTGGGACCCCTCCACTTT.